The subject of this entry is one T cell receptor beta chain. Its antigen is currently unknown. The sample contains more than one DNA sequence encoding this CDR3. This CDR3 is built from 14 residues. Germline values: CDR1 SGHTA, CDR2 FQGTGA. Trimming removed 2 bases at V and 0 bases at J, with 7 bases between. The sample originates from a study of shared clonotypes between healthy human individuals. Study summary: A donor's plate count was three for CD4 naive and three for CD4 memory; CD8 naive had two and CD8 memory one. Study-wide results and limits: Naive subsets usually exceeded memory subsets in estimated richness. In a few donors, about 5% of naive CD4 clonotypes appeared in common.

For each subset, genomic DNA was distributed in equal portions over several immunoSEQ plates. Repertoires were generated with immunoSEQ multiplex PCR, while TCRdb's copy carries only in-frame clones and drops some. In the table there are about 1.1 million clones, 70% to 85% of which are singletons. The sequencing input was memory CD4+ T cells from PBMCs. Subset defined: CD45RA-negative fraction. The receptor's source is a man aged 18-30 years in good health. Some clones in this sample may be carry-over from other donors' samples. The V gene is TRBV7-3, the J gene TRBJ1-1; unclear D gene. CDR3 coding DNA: TGTGCCAGCAGCTTACTCGGAGTGAACACTGAAGCTTTCTTT. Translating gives CASSLLGVNTEAFF.